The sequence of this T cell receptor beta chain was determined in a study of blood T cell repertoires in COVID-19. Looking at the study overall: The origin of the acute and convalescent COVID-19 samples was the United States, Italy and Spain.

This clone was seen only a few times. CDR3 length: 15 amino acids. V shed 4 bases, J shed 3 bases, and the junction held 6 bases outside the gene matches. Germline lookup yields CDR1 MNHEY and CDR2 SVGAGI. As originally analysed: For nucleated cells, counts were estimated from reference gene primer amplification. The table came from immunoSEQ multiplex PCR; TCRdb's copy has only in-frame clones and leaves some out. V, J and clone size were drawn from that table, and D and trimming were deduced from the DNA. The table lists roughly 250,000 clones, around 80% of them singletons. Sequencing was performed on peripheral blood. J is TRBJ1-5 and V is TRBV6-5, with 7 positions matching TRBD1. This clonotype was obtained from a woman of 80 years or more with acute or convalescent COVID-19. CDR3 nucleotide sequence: TGTGCCAGCAGTTTACGAGGGGGCTACAATCAGCCCCAGCATTTT. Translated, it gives CASSLRGGYNQPQHF.